This T cell receptor (beta chain) is from a study of T-cell memory formation after mild COVID-19. Across the whole study: Largely, the TCR clusters proved donor specific.

Ten or more counts support this clonotype. Antigen unknown. Study-level results: A balance of CD4 and CD8 characterized clones contracting day 15 to 85, whereas later expanders leaned CD4+. Contracting clones localized mainly to CM and EM when CD4+ and mainly to EMRA when CD8+. Researchers found some responding clones in pre-infection memory, a sign that cross-reactive memory joined.

From germline, CDR1 is MNHEY and CDR2 SVGAGI. Between the trimmed V and J ends, which lost 3 bases and 1 base, there was a span of 9 bases. The CDR3 sequence is 14 residues long. Each CDR3 protein gets one entry after TCRdb re-called the 5' RACE reads with MiXCR. The sample holds 25,000 to 35,000 distinct CDR3 sequences; roughly an eighth are singletons and the top ten take approximately 16%. This rearrangement joins TRBV6-5 to TRBJ1-1, with D possibly being TRBD1 (6 bases). Material: PBMCs or a T cell subset sorted from them (not recorded which). The receptor's source is an adult woman who had mild COVID-19 (a few samples of this study predate the infection). Cell type and time point are not known. Here the CDR3 DNA reads TGTGCCAGCAGTTATCGCAGGGGGAACACTGAAGCTTTCTTT. As protein: CASSYRRGNTEAFF.